This T cell receptor (beta chain) came from a study of control samples from healthy donors and cancer patients. This CDR3 spans 13 amino acids. CDR1 SGHTA and CDR2 FQGNSA come from the germline V gene. V lost 5 bases, J lost 10 bases, and 5 bases stayed unmatched. Sequenced by immunoSEQ multiplex PCR; TCRdb stores in-frame clones only, minus some. Among around 93,000 clones listed, around 90% were seen once. The chain links TRBV7-2 to TRBJ1-6; 7 bases fit TRBD1. This clonotype originated in a human donor in good health. The donor label of this sample is uncertain. Sequenced: blood. This CDR3 reads CASSRQGGSPLHF. CDR3 DNA: TGTGCCAGCAGCAGACAGGGTGGATCACCCCTCCACTTT. Based on the CDR3 plus reference TRBV7-2 and TRBJ1-6, the full variable domain is GAGVSQSPSNKVTEKGKDVELRCDPISGHTALYWYRQSLGQGLEFLIYFQGNSAPDKSGLPSDRFSAERTGGSVSTLTIQRTQQEDSAVYLCASSRQGGSPLHFGNGTRLTVT.